Listed below are T cell receptor beta chains from one sample, sequenced in a study. TCRdb reprocessed the 5' RACE reads via MiXCR and lists one record per CDR3 protein. The sample includes tens of thousands of distinct CDR3 sequences, around 20% seen only once; the top ten take under 5%. Sequenced input: Tregs sorted from blood. The origin of the receptors is a female donor with breast cancer. Each CDR3 is given with its conserved first and last residue. D genes are given only for firm matches. Size tells how often a clone was seen (once, few, many) or the class of an expanded clone, and some rows leave it out.

>TRBV5-1|TRBJ1-4|few|TRBD1
CASSLTGAATNEKLFF
TGCGCCAGCAGCTTAACAGGGGCTGCAACTAATGAAAAACTGTTTTTT
>TRBV5-1|TRBJ2-1|many|TRBD1
CASHSGGYNEQFF
TGCGCCAGCCACTCAGGGGGTTACAATGAGCAGTTCTTC
>TRBV27|TRBJ2-7|many|.
CASSWGRLNEQYF
TGTGCCAGCAGCTGGGGGCGCCTCAACGAGCAGTACTTC
>TRBV5-5|TRBJ2-1|.|TRBD2
CASSSSGTGYNEQFF
TGTGCCAGCAGCTCTAGCGGGACTGGCTACAATGAGCAGTTCTTC
>TRBV5-1|TRBJ2-5|few|TRBD1
CASSRTTGQGKETQYF
TGCGCCAGCAGCCGCACGACGGGACAGGGGAAAGAGACCCAGTACTTC
>TRBV12-3/TRBV12-4|TRBJ1-1|.|.
CASSLELGNTEAFF
TGTGCCAGCAGTTTGGAGCTGGGGAACACTGAAGCTTTCTTT
>TRBV30|TRBJ1-1|few|TRBD1
CAWSDRGAEAFF
TGTGCCTGGAGCGACAGGGGTGCTGAAGCTTTCTTT
>TRBV4-1|TRBJ1-1|many|TRBD1
CASSQGTGGITEAFF
TGCGCCAGCAGCCAGGGAACAGGGGGCATCACTGAAGCTTTCTTT
>TRBV7-6|TRBJ2-3|many|TRBD2
CASSPSLAGSTDTQYF
TGTGCCAGCAGCCCCTCACTAGCGGGGAGTACAGATACGCAGTATTTT
>TRBV30|TRBJ2-2|.|TRBD2
CAWTAGLEDTGELFF
TGTGCCTGGACCGCCGGACTAGAAGACACCGGGGAGCTGTTTTTT
>TRBV5-1|TRBJ2-1|.|.
CASSFDPDANEQFF
TGCGCCAGCAGCTTCGATCCAGATGCCAATGAGCAGTTCTTC
>TRBV5-1|TRBJ1-2|many|.
CASSLVGQNYGYTF
TGCGCCAGCAGCTTGGTTGGACAGAACTATGGCTACACCTTC
>TRBV3-1|TRBJ1-5|.|.
CASQRGIGNQPQHF
TGTGCCAGCCAGAGAGGAATAGGCAATCAGCCCCAGCATTTT
>TRBV4-1|TRBJ2-2|many|.
CASSHLGQKHSNTGELFF
TGCGCCAGCAGCCACCTAGGACAGAAGCACTCGAACACCGGGGAGCTGTTTTTT
>TRBV15|TRBJ2-1|.|TRBD2
CATSRDTGTSARNEQFF
TGTGCCACCAGCAGAGATACCGGGACTAGCGCCCGAAATGAGCAGTTCTTC
>TRBV3-1|TRBJ2-2|many|.
CASSPPRGGELFF
TGTGCCAGCAGCCCTCCGCGGGGAGGGGAGCTGTTTTTT
>TRBV30|TRBJ2-2|.|TRBD2
CALAGAGELFF
TGTGCCCTAGCGGGTGCCGGGGAGCTGTTTTTT
>TRBV5-1|TRBJ2-3|.|TRBD1
CASSSRTGGPDTQYF
TGCGCCAGCAGCTCCAGGACAGGGGGCCCAGATACGCAGTATTTT
>TRBV5-1|TRBJ1-2|few|TRBD1
CASSLAAQGAGGYTF
TGCGCCAGCAGCTTGGCCGCCCAGGGGGCAGGTGGCTACACCTTC
>TRBV6-6|TRBJ1-3|many|.
CASSYTESGNTIYF
TGTGCCAGCAGTTACACGGAGTCTGGAAACACCATATATTTT
>TRBV4-1|TRBJ2-1|many|.
CASSPVSLAYNEQFF
TGCGCCAGCAGCCCAGTTAGTCTGGCATACAATGAGCAGTTCTTC
>TRBV7-6|TRBJ2-3|.|TRBD2
CASGRLGAGVTDTQYF
TGTGCCAGCGGCCGGCTGGGAGCGGGAGTTACAGATACGCAGTATTTT
>TRBV12-3/TRBV12-4|TRBJ1-4|.|.
CASSSDQHRSPNEKLFF
TGTGCCAGCAGTTCCGACCAGCACAGGAGCCCAAATGAAAAACTGTTTTTT
>TRBV12-3/TRBV12-4|TRBJ2-1|many|TRBD1
CASSAGTGEFF
TGTGCCAGCAGTGCCGGAACAGGGGAGTTCTTC
>TRBV28|TRBJ1-3|few|.
CASKLEITGNTIYF
TGTGCCAGCAAGTTAGAGATTACTGGAAACACCATATATTTT
>TRBV7-8|TRBJ1-1|many|TRBD1
CASSLVAGGLGVNTEAFF
TGTGCCAGCAGCTTAGTGGCAGGGGGCCTTGGTGTGAACACTGAAGCTTTCTTT
>TRBV18|TRBJ2-2|.|.
CASSQGQGVPSSGELFF
TGTGCCAGCTCACAGGGGCAGGGCGTTCCTTCCTCCGGGGAGCTGTTTTTT
>TRBV6-5|TRBJ2-5|many|.
CASIKGETQYF
TGTGCCAGCATCAAGGGGGAGACCCAGTACTTC
>TRBV7-2|TRBJ1-2|.|.
CASRHTRWSGYTF
TGTGCCAGCAGGCACACAAGATGGTCCGGCTACACCTTC
>TRBV7-9|TRBJ1-2|.|.
CASSHGTEPHGYGYTF
TGTGCCAGCAGCCACGGGACGGAACCTCACGGCTATGGCTACACCTTC
>TRBV12-3/TRBV12-4|TRBJ2-4|few|.
CASSLGGGGAKNIQYF
TGTGCCAGCAGTTTAGGGGGAGGGGGAGCCAAAAACATTCAGTACTTC
>TRBV19|TRBJ1-5|.|.
CASSIVRNQPQHF
TGTGCCAGTAGTATAGTGCGGAATCAGCCCCAGCATTTT
>TRBV10-3|TRBJ2-2|.|.
CAISDRRVAGELFF
TGTGCCATCAGTGATCGCCGCGTGGCCGGGGAGCTGTTTTTT
>TRBV20-1|TRBJ2-7|.|.
CSARDLAGSYEQYF
TGCAGTGCTAGAGATTTGGCAGGGTCCTACGAGCAGTACTTC
>TRBV5-1|TRBJ2-7|many|TRBD2
CASSLAPGLGAYEQYF
TGCGCCAGCAGCTTGGCACCGGGACTAGGCGCCTACGAGCAGTACTTC
>TRBV28|TRBJ1-2|few|.
CASSPPRGGYTF
TGTGCCAGCAGCCCTCCCAGGGGTGGCTACACCTTC
>TRBV29-1|TRBJ2-6|few|.
CSVVPSGANVLTF
TGCAGCGTTGTCCCTTCGGGGGCCAACGTCCTGACTTTC
>TRBV28|TRBJ2-1|.|.
CASSPLLWVSSYNEQFF
TGTGCCAGCAGTCCCCTCCTCTGGGTAAGCTCCTACAATGAGCAGTTCTTC
>TRBV5-1|TRBJ2-1|many|.
CASRGLSYNEQFF
TGCGCCAGCAGGGGGCTGTCCTACAATGAGCAGTTCTTC
>TRBV4-1|TRBJ2-1|.|TRBD2
CASSQGGLADSYNEQFF
TGCGCCAGCAGCCAAGGAGGACTAGCGGACTCCTACAATGAGCAGTTCTTC
>TRBV6-1|TRBJ2-5|.|TRBD1
CASSPDRGLWETQYF
TGTGCCAGCAGCCCGGACAGGGGATTATGGGAGACCCAGTACTTC
>TRBV5-5|TRBJ1-5|few|.
CASSFEGPSNQPQHF
TGTGCCAGCAGCTTTGAAGGTCCTAGCAATCAGCCCCAGCATTTT
>TRBV10-1|TRBJ2-7|many|TRBD1
CASSGTGNEQYF
TGCGCCAGCAGCGGGACAGGGAACGAGCAGTACTTC
>TRBV12-3/TRBV12-4|TRBJ1-5|.|TRBD1
CASSSSGQGAHNQPQHF
TGTGCCAGCAGTTCCTCGGGACAGGGGGCTCACAATCAGCCCCAGCATTTT
>TRBV27|TRBJ1-5|.|.
CASKTRGGNQPQHF
TGTGCCAGCAAAACCAGGGGTGGCAATCAGCCCCAGCATTTT
>TRBV5-5|TRBJ1-3|many|TRBD1
CASSLERTGSGNTIYF
TGTGCCAGCAGCTTGGAGCGGACAGGGAGTGGAAACACCATATATTTT
>TRBV4-2|TRBJ2-4|many|.
CASSQGPRGLAKNIQYF
TGTGCCAGCAGCCAAGGACCGAGGGGACTAGCCAAAAACATTCAGTACTTC
>TRBV6-1|TRBJ1-3|many|.
CASLATLTYSGNTIYF
TGTGCCAGCCTCGCGACACTGACGTACTCTGGAAACACCATATATTTT
>TRBV4-2|TRBJ2-3|many|TRBD1
CASGQGGTDTQYF
TGTGCCAGCGGACAGGGCGGCACAGATACGCAGTATTTT
>TRBV4-1|TRBJ1-2|.|.
CASSQGTRARGYTF
TGCGCCAGCAGCCAAGGAACCCGGGCGAGAGGCTACACCTTC